This T cell receptor beta chain was documented in a study of blood T cell repertoires in COVID-19. Study-wide context: Spain, Italy and the United States supplied samples that represented acute and convalescent COVID-19.

Germline-derived CDR1 and CDR2 are MNHEY and SMNVEV (reference sequence). V lost 6 bases to trimming and J lost 4 bases, with 9 bases between them. This CDR3 is 13 amino acids long. In the study's own analysis: The authors estimated nucleated cell counts from reference gene primer amplification. Clones were sequenced by immunoSEQ multiplex PCR, and TCRdb holds only the in-frame ones, with some missing. V and J calls plus clone size are reproduced from that table; the DNA served to infer D and trimming. The data contain some 250,000 clones, roughly four fifths of them singletons. The sequencing sample was made of peripheral blood. The chain carries TRBV27 and TRBJ2-2; tentative D call: TRBD2 (7 bases). The source is a woman aged 80 or over with acute or convalescent COVID-19. Written as DNA, the CDR3 is TGTGCCAGCAGGCGGGGGCGCACCGGGGAGCTGTTTTTT. Amino acids: CASRRGRTGELFF.